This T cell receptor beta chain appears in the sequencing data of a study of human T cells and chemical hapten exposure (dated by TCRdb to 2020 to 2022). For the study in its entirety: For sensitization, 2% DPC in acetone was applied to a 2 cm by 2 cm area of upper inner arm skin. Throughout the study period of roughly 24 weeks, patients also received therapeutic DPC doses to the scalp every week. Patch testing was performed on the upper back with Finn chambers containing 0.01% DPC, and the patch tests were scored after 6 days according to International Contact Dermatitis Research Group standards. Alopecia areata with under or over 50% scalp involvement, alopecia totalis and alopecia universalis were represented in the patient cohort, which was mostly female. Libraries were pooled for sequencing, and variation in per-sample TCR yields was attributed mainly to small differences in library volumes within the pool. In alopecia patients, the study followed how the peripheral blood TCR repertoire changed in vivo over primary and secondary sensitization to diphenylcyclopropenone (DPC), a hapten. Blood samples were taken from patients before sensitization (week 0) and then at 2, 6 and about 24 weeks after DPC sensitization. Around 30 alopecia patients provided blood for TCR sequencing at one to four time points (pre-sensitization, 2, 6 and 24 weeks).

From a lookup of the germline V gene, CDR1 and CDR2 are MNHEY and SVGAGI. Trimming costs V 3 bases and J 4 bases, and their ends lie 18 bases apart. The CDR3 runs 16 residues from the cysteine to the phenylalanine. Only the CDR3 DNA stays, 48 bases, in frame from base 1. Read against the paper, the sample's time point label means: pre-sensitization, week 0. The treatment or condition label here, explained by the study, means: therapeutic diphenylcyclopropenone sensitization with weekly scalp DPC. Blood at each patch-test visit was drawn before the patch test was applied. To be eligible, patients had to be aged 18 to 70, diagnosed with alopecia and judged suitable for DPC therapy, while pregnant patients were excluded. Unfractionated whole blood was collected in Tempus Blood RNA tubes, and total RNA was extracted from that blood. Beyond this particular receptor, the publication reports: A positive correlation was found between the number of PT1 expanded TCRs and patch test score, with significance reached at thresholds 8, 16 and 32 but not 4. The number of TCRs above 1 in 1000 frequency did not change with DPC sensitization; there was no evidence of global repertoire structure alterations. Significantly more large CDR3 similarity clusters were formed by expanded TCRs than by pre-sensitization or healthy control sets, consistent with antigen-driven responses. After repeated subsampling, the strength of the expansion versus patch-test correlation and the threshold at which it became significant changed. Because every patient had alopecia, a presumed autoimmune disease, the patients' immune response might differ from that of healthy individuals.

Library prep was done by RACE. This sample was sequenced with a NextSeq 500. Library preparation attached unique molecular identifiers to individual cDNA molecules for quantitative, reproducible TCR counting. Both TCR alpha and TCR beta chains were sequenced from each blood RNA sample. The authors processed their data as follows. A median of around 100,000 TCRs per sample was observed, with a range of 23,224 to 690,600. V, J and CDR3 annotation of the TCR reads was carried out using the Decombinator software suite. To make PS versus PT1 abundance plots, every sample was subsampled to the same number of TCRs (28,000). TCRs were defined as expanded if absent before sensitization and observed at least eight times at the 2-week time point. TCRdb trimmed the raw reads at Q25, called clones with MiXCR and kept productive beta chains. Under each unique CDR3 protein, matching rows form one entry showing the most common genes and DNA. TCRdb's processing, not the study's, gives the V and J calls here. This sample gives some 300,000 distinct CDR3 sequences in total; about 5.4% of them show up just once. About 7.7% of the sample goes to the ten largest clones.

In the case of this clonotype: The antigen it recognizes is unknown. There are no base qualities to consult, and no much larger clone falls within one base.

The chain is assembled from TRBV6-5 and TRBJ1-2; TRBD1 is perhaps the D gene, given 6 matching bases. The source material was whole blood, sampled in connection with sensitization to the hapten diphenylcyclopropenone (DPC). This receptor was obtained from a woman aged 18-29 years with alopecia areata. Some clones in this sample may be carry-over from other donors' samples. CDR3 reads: CASSYSYTGYAYGYTF. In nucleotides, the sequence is TGTGCCAGCAGTTATTCGTACACAGGGTACGCCTATGGCTACACCTTC.